A selection of T cell receptor beta chains follows, all from one sample in a study of CD8 T cells in ankylosing spondylitis. MiXCR was run by TCRdb on the 5' RACE reads, yielding one entry per CDR3 protein. The sample consists of 250,000 or so distinct CDR3 sequences, under 20% of them appearing once. The sample taken for sequencing was blood, either unsorted or a sorted T cell fraction (not recorded which). Every receptor here comes from a male donor with ankylosing spondylitis or in good health (not recorded which). The CDR3 runs from the conserved cysteine through the conserved F or W. Fields, in order: V gene, J gene, D gene, clone size, CDR3 protein, CDR3 DNA. D genes are given only for firm matches. Only some rows state a clone size, as once, few, many or a class for expanded clones.

v_gene: TRBV20-1
j_gene: TRBJ2-1
d_gene: NA
abundance: few
CDR3aa: CSARVVDQSSYNEQFF
CDR3nt: TGCAGTGCTAGAGTAGTGGACCAGAGCTCCTACAATGAGCAGTTCTTC

v_gene: TRBV12-3/TRBV12-4
j_gene: TRBJ1-1
d_gene: NA
abundance: NA
CDR3aa: CASSLAWTENTEAFF
CDR3nt: TGTGCCAGCAGTTTAGCGTGGACAGAGAACACTGAAGCTTTCTTT

v_gene: TRBV27
j_gene: TRBJ2-7
d_gene: TRBD1
abundance: NA
CDR3aa: CASSQLTGATPTPFYEQYF
CDR3nt: TGTGCCAGCAGTCAATTGACAGGGGCTACTCCAACCCCCTTTTACGAGCAGTACTTC

v_gene: TRBV25-1
j_gene: TRBJ2-2
d_gene: TRBD2
abundance: NA
CDR3aa: CASSGLAGKDLELFF
CDR3nt: TGTGCCAGCAGTGGGCTAGCGGGAAAAGATTTAGAGCTGTTTTTT

v_gene: TRBV9
j_gene: TRBJ2-1
d_gene: NA
abundance: many
CDR3aa: CASSVAGHEQFF
CDR3nt: TGTGCCAGCAGCGTAGCGGGACATGAGCAGTTCTTC

v_gene: TRBV29-1
j_gene: TRBJ2-7
d_gene: NA
abundance: NA
CDR3aa: CSAGRDAGEQYF
CDR3nt: TGCAGCGCGGGACGGGACGCCGGAGAGCAGTACTTC

v_gene: TRBV4-2
j_gene: TRBJ2-7
d_gene: NA
abundance: many
CDR3aa: CASSQDHRGLNPYEQYF
CDR3nt: TGTGCCAGCAGCCAAGATCACAGGGGACTAAACCCCTACGAGCAGTACTTC

v_gene: TRBV6-2/TRBV6-3
j_gene: TRBJ2-1
d_gene: NA
abundance: NA
CDR3aa: CASSYVGRNEQFF
CDR3nt: TGTGCCAGCAGTTACGTGGGCCGCAATGAGCAGTTCTTC

v_gene: TRBV6-5
j_gene: TRBJ2-1
d_gene: NA
abundance: NA
CDR3aa: CASSYSNVGNEQFF
CDR3nt: TGTGCCAGCAGTTACTCGAATGTGGGTAATGAGCAGTTCTTC

v_gene: TRBV13
j_gene: TRBJ2-1
d_gene: NA
abundance: NA
CDR3aa: CASSLELLGEQFF
CDR3nt: TGTGCCAGCAGCTTAGAACTACTGGGTGAGCAGTTCTTC

v_gene: TRBV12-3/TRBV12-4
j_gene: TRBJ2-3
d_gene: NA
abundance: few
CDR3aa: CASSPAVLGTDTQYF
CDR3nt: TGTGCCAGCAGCCCCGCAGTCCTCGGGACAGATACGCAGTATTTT

v_gene: TRBV12-3/TRBV12-4
j_gene: TRBJ2-2
d_gene: NA
abundance: NA
CDR3aa: CASRGGSGELFF
CDR3nt: TGTGCCAGCAGGGGGGGTTCCGGGGAGCTGTTTTTT

v_gene: TRBV25-1
j_gene: TRBJ2-1
d_gene: TRBD2
abundance: few
CDR3aa: CASSETSGLSSYNEQFF
CDR3nt: TGTGCCAGCAGTGAAACTAGCGGGTTGAGCTCCTACAATGAGCAGTTCTTC

v_gene: TRBV20-1
j_gene: TRBJ2-1
d_gene: NA
abundance: NA
CDR3aa: CSAQPTTGDSYNEQFF
CDR3nt: TGCAGTGCCCAGCCCACTACTGGCGACTCCTACAATGAGCAGTTCTTC

v_gene: TRBV7-8
j_gene: TRBJ2-5
d_gene: NA
abundance: many
CDR3aa: CASSFYQETQYF
CDR3nt: TGTGCCAGCAGCTTCTACCAAGAGACCCAGTACTTC

v_gene: TRBV27
j_gene: TRBJ2-1
d_gene: NA
abundance: NA
CDR3aa: CASSPVRDPRTDEQFF
CDR3nt: TGTGCCAGCAGTCCGGTCCGGGACCCCAGGACGGATGAGCAGTTCTTC

v_gene: TRBV29-1
j_gene: TRBJ1-1
d_gene: NA
abundance: NA
CDR3aa: CSVEVARQGGDTEAFF
CDR3nt: TGCAGCGTTGAAGTGGCGAGGCAGGGTGGAGACACTGAAGCTTTCTTT

v_gene: TRBV21-1
j_gene: TRBJ2-7
d_gene: NA
abundance: NA
CDR3aa: CASSKRGTWGLTYEQYF
CDR3nt: TGTGCCAGCAGCAAACGGGGGACCTGGGGCCTAACCTACGAGCAGTACTTC

v_gene: TRBV4-1
j_gene: TRBJ2-7
d_gene: NA
abundance: few
CDR3aa: CASSQHRTSVYEQYF
CDR3nt: TGCGCCAGCAGCCAACATAGGACATCTGTCTACGAGCAGTACTTC

v_gene: TRBV7-9
j_gene: TRBJ1-1
d_gene: NA
abundance: NA
CDR3aa: CASSSSDRRMNTEAFF
CDR3nt: TGTGCCAGCAGCTCCTCCGACAGGCGAATGAACACTGAAGCTTTCTTT

v_gene: TRBV5-1
j_gene: TRBJ1-6
d_gene: TRBD1
abundance: NA
CDR3aa: CASSLTFVDRDNSPLHF
CDR3nt: TGCGCCAGCAGCTTGACTTTTGTGGACAGGGATAATTCACCCCTCCACTTT

v_gene: TRBV13
j_gene: TRBJ2-1
d_gene: NA
abundance: NA
CDR3aa: CASSLRGDDEQFF
CDR3nt: TGTGCCAGCAGCTTAAGGGGGGACGATGAGCAGTTCTTC

v_gene: TRBV20-1
j_gene: TRBJ1-2
d_gene: TRBD1
abundance: few
CDR3aa: CSAISDRNPEGYTF
CDR3nt: TGCAGTGCTATATCGGACAGGAATCCGGAGGGCTACACCTTC

v_gene: TRBV30
j_gene: TRBJ1-2
d_gene: TRBD1
abundance: few
CDR3aa: CAWRDRGFYGYTF
CDR3nt: TGTGCCTGGAGGGACAGGGGGTTCTATGGCTACACCTTC

v_gene: TRBV29-1
j_gene: TRBJ2-3
d_gene: TRBD2
abundance: many
CDR3aa: CSVRPTSEADTQYF
CDR3nt: TGCAGCGTCCGACCGACTAGCGAGGCAGATACGCAGTATTTT

v_gene: TRBV7-3
j_gene: TRBJ2-7
d_gene: NA
abundance: NA
CDR3aa: CASSLGAGSDEQYF
CDR3nt: TGTGCCAGCAGCTTAGGGGCAGGGTCGGACGAGCAGTACTTC

v_gene: TRBV7-9
j_gene: TRBJ2-5
d_gene: NA
abundance: NA
CDR3aa: CASSLGQGQQETQYF
CDR3nt: TGTGCCAGCAGCTTAGGGCAGGGGCAGCAAGAGACCCAGTACTTC

v_gene: TRBV12-3/TRBV12-4
j_gene: TRBJ2-1
d_gene: TRBD1
abundance: NA
CDR3aa: CASRLRAETGFDEQFF
CDR3nt: TGTGCCAGCAGACTCAGGGCCGAGACAGGGTTTGATGAGCAGTTCTTC

v_gene: TRBV28
j_gene: TRBJ2-3
d_gene: NA
abundance: few
CDR3aa: CASSLHSTDTQYF
CDR3nt: TGTGCCAGCAGTTTACACAGCACAGATACGCAGTATTTT

v_gene: TRBV19
j_gene: TRBJ2-2
d_gene: TRBD1
abundance: NA
CDR3aa: CASSIAGTATGELFF
CDR3nt: TGTGCCAGTAGTATAGCCGGGACAGCGACCGGGGAGCTGTTTTTT

v_gene: TRBV12-3/TRBV12-4
j_gene: TRBJ1-5
d_gene: TRBD1
abundance: few
CDR3aa: CASSLQQGAAQPQHF
CDR3nt: TGTGCCAGCAGTTTACAGCAGGGGGCCGCTCAGCCCCAGCATTTT

v_gene: TRBV12-3/TRBV12-4
j_gene: TRBJ2-1
d_gene: TRBD2
abundance: many
CDR3aa: CASSFGGSSYNEQFF
CDR3nt: TGTGCCAGCTCCTTTGGCGGGAGCTCCTACAATGAGCAGTTCTTC

v_gene: TRBV12-3/TRBV12-4
j_gene: TRBJ2-5
d_gene: NA
abundance: few
CDR3aa: CASSHGPGLETQYF
CDR3nt: TGTGCCAGCAGTCACGGACCAGGCCTGGAGACCCAGTACTTC

v_gene: TRBV4-2
j_gene: TRBJ2-7
d_gene: NA
abundance: few
CDR3aa: CASSQGGGTSYEQYF
CDR3nt: TGTGCCAGCAGCCAAGGAGGGGGGACTTCCTACGAGCAGTACTTC

v_gene: TRBV20-1
j_gene: TRBJ2-1
d_gene: TRBD2
abundance: NA
CDR3aa: CSAEGTSGTSSYNEQFF
CDR3nt: TGCAGTGCCGAGGGGACTAGCGGGACTAGCTCCTACAATGAGCAGTTCTTC

v_gene: TRBV27
j_gene: TRBJ2-3
d_gene: TRBD2
abundance: many
CDR3aa: CASSPLGRRGFTDTQYF
CDR3nt: TGTGCCAGCAGTCCCCTGGGGCGGCGGGGGTTCACAGATACGCAGTATTTT

v_gene: TRBV4-3
j_gene: TRBJ2-1
d_gene: NA
abundance: NA
CDR3aa: CASSQDRTLSYNEQFF
CDR3nt: TGCGCCAGCAGCCAAGATAGGACTCTCTCCTACAATGAGCAGTTCTTC

v_gene: TRBV6-1
j_gene: TRBJ2-5
d_gene: NA
abundance: once
CDR3aa: CASSEQGGSETQYF
CDR3nt: TGTGCCAGCAGCGAACAGGGAGGATCAGAGACCCAGTACTTC

v_gene: TRBV29-1
j_gene: TRBJ2-7
d_gene: NA
abundance: many
CDR3aa: CSSLDIPTREQYF
CDR3nt: TGCAGCTCCTTGGACATCCCCACTCGCGAGCAGTACTTC

v_gene: TRBV6-5
j_gene: TRBJ2-7
d_gene: NA
abundance: NA
CDR3aa: CASSYSTGTYEQYF
CDR3nt: TGTGCCAGCAGTTACTCTACAGGTACCTACGAGCAGTACTTC

v_gene: TRBV4-2
j_gene: TRBJ2-3
d_gene: NA
abundance: NA
CDR3aa: CASSQDRGLGESQYF
CDR3nt: TGTGCCAGCAGCCAAGATCGGGGGCTGGGGGAGTCGCAGTATTTT

v_gene: TRBV27
j_gene: TRBJ2-5
d_gene: TRBD2
abundance: NA
CDR3aa: CASSLSVISGQETQYF
CDR3nt: TGTGCCAGCAGTTTATCGGTGATTAGCGGGCAAGAGACCCAGTACTTC

v_gene: TRBV29-1
j_gene: TRBJ2-1
d_gene: NA
abundance: few
CDR3aa: CSVEDLGAEQFF
CDR3nt: TGCAGCGTTGAAGATTTGGGAGCCGAGCAGTTCTTC

v_gene: TRBV12-3/TRBV12-4
j_gene: TRBJ1-1
d_gene: NA
abundance: NA
CDR3aa: CASSPGMAEAFF
CDR3nt: TGTGCCAGCAGCCCAGGGATGGCTGAAGCTTTCTTT

v_gene: TRBV4-1
j_gene: TRBJ2-2
d_gene: NA
abundance: few
CDR3aa: CASSQGESRTGELFF
CDR3nt: TGCGCCAGCAGCCAAGGGGAGAGCCGCACCGGGGAGCTGTTTTTT

v_gene: TRBV15
j_gene: TRBJ1-2
d_gene: TRBD1
abundance: NA
CDR3aa: CATSTRQGLDYGYTF
CDR3nt: TGTGCCACCAGCACCCGACAGGGTCTGGACTATGGCTACACCTTC

v_gene: TRBV29-1
j_gene: TRBJ2-2
d_gene: TRBD1
abundance: few
CDR3aa: CSADRANTGELFF
CDR3nt: TGCAGCGCTGACAGGGCGAACACCGGGGAGCTGTTTTTT

v_gene: TRBV27
j_gene: TRBJ1-6
d_gene: NA
abundance: few
CDR3aa: CASSLRGSSYNSPLHF
CDR3nt: TGTGCCAGCAGTTTAAGGGGGAGCTCCTATAATTCACCCCTCCACTTT

v_gene: TRBV4-1
j_gene: TRBJ2-1
d_gene: TRBD1
abundance: few
CDR3aa: CASSQGWTGMNEQFF
CDR3nt: TGCGCCAGCAGCCAGGGATGGACAGGGATGAATGAGCAGTTCTTC

v_gene: TRBV7-3
j_gene: TRBJ2-1
d_gene: NA
abundance: many
CDR3aa: CASSLIGGRSSYNEQFF
CDR3nt: TGTGCCAGCAGCTTAATAGGTGGGCGGAGCTCCTACAATGAGCAGTTCTTC

v_gene: TRBV20-1
j_gene: TRBJ2-7
d_gene: NA
abundance: NA
CDR3aa: CSASKSGRQLSIHEQYF
CDR3nt: TGCAGTGCTAGCAAGTCTGGGAGGCAGCTTAGCATCCACGAGCAGTACTTC

v_gene: TRBV27
j_gene: TRBJ2-3
d_gene: TRBD2
abundance: few
CDR3aa: CASNPGLAGDTQYF
CDR3nt: TGTGCCAGCAATCCGGGACTAGCGGGAGATACGCAGTATTTT

v_gene: TRBV27
j_gene: TRBJ2-7
d_gene: NA
abundance: NA
CDR3aa: CASSPRTTNEQYF
CDR3nt: TGTGCCAGCAGTCCACGGACTACTAACGAGCAGTACTTC

v_gene: TRBV6-1
j_gene: TRBJ2-3
d_gene: NA
abundance: NA
CDR3aa: CASSPARVDTDTQYF
CDR3nt: TGTGCCAGCAGCCCCGCACGGGTTGACACAGATACGCAGTATTTT

v_gene: TRBV29-1
j_gene: TRBJ2-5
d_gene: TRBD2
abundance: many
CDR3aa: CSVEVPAGGPIDEETQYF
CDR3nt: TGCAGCGTTGAAGTTCCAGCGGGAGGGCCGATCGACGAAGAGACCCAGTACTTC